This T cell receptor beta chain comes out of a study of OX40 agonist ivuxolimab in advanced cancers. Germline V gene sequence: CDR1 SGHRS, CDR2 YFSETQ. Trimming pared 2 bases from V and 2 bases from J, leaving 13 bases between. The CDR3 sequence is 15 residues long. The table came from immunoSEQ multiplex PCR; TCRdb's copy has only in-frame clones and leaves some out. The sample holds under 70,000 clones; roughly 90% are singletons and the top ten take roughly 1.2%. Material: CD4+ or CD8+ T cells sorted from blood, obtained in a trial of the OX40 agonist ivuxolimab. V and J are TRBV5-1 and TRBJ1-1; D perhaps matches TRBD1 (5 bases). This sequence originates from an adult with an advanced solid tumor such as melanoma, head and neck, liver or kidney cancer. This chain's CDR3 is CASSFWMTDNTEAFF. In DNA, the CDR3 is TGCGCCAGCAGCTTCTGGATGACAGATAACACTGAAGCTTTCTTT.